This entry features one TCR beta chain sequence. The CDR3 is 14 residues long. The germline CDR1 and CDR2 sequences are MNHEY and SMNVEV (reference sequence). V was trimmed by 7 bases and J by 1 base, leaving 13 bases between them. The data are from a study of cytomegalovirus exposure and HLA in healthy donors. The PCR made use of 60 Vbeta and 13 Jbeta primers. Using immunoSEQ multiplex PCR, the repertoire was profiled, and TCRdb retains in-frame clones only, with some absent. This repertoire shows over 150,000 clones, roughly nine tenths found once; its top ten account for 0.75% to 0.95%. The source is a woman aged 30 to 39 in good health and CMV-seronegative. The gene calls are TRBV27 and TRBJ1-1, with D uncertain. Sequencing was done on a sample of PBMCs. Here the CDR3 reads CASTSPGGNTEAFF. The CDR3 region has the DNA TGTGCCAGCACTTCCCCCGGAGGGAACACTGAAGCTTTCTTT.